This TCR beta chain is from a study of long-term antiretroviral therapy in people with HIV. Study-level results: Diversity measured after ART increased yet remained under transplant donor controls. No data on ART adherence, viral resistance or therapy changes.

Comments on this clone: Its antigen is undetermined.

Investigators performed immunoSEQ version v3.0 at survey level. Produced via immunoSEQ multiplex PCR; TCRdb's table is partial and in-frame only. The sample records roughly 25,000 clones, just over 90% being singletons. The V end lost 4 bases, the J end lost 7 bases, and 19 bases lay between the germline ends. The germline V gene has CDR1 MGHDK and CDR2 SYGVNS. This CDR3 spans 15 amino acids. This clonotype was obtained from a woman aged 40 to 49 with HIV. The sample in question was unsorted PBMCs, obtained 7.6 years after starting antiretroviral therapy. The chain uses TRBV25-1 and TRBJ2-5; perhaps TRBD2 as D (5 bases). For the CDR3, the DNA is TGTGCCAGCAGTGGGGCGGAACCCCTCGCGGGGACCCAGTACTTC. Translation: CASSGAEPLAGTQYF. Full variable domain (missing parts from reference TRBV25-1 and TRBJ2-5): EADIYQTPRYLVIGTGKKITLECSQTMGHDKMYWYQQDPGMELHLIHYSYGVNSTEKGDLSSESTVSRIRTEHFPLTLESARPSHTSQYLCASSGAEPLAGTQYFGPGTRLLVL.